This T cell receptor beta chain was profiled in a study of blood T cell repertoires in COVID-19. The repertoire was sequenced with immunoSEQ multiplex PCR; TCRdb's copy has only in-frame clones and lacks some. Among around 68,000 clones listed, around 86% were seen once. The CDR3 contains 14 residues. Germline values: CDR1 KGHSH, CDR2 LQKENI. The V and J ends lost 1 base and 2 bases respectively, with 8 bases between them. Only a few counts were recorded for this clone. What was sequenced was peripheral blood. This chain uses TRBV18 with TRBJ1-2; possible D gene TRBD1, 6 bases. The source is a man in his fifties with active COVID-19. CDR3: CASSPLGQNYGYTF. CDR3 bases: TGTGCCAGCTCACCACTCGGACAGAACTATGGCTACACCTTC.